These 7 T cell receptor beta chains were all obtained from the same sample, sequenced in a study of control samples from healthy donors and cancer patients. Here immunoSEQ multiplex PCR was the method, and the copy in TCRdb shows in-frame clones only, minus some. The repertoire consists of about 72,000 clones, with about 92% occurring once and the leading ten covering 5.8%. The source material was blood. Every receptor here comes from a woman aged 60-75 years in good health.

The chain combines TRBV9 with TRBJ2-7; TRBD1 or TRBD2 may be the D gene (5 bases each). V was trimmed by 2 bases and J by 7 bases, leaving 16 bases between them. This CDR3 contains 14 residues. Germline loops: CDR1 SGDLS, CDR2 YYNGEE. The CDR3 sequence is CASSVEGRTEEQYF. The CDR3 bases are TGTGCCAGCAGCGTCGAGGGACGCACGGAAGAGCAGTACTTC.

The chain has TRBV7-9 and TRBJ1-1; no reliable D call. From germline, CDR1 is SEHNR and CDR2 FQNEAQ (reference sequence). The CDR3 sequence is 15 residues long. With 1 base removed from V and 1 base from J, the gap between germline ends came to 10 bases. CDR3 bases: TGTGCCAGCAGCTTAGGCGACATTGCGAACACTGAAGCTTTCTTT. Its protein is CASSLGDIANTEAFF.

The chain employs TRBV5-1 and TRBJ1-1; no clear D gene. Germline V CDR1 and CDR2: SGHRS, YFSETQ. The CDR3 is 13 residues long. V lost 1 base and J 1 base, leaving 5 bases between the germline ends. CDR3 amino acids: CASSLNKNTEAFF. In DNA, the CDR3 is TGCGCCAGCAGCTTGAACAAGAACACTGAAGCTTTCTTT. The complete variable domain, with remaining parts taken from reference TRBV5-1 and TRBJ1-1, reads KAGVTQTPRYLIKTRGQQVTLSCSPISGHRSVSWYQQTPGQGLQFLFEYFSETQRNKGNFPGRFSGRQFSNSRSEMNVSTLELGDSALYLCASSLNKNTEAFFGQGTRLTVV.

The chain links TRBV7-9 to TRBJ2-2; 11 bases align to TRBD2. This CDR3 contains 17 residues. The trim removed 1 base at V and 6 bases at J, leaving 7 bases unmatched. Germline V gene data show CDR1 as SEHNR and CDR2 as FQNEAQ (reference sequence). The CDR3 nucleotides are TGTGCCAGCAGCTTAGAACGACTAGCGGGGTACCCCGGGGAGCTGTTTTTT. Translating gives CASSLERLAGYPGELFF. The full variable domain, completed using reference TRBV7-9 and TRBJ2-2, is DTGVSQNPRHKITKRGQNVTFRCDPISEHNRLYWYRQTLGQGPEFLTYFQNEAQLEKSRLLSDRFSAERPKGSFSTLEIQRTEQGDSAMYLCASSLERLAGYPGELFFGEGSRLTVL.

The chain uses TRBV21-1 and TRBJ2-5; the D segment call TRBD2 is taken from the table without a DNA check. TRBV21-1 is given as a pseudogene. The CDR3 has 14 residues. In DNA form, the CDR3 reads TGTGCCAGCGTAAGTAGCGGAGCGGGAGAGACCCAGTACTTC. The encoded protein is CASVSSGAGETQYF.

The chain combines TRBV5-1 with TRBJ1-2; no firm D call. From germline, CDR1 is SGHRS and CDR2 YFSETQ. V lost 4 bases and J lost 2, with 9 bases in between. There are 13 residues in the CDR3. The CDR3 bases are TGCGCCAGCAGCGAGGACGGAAACTATGGCTACACCTTC. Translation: CASSEDGNYGYTF.

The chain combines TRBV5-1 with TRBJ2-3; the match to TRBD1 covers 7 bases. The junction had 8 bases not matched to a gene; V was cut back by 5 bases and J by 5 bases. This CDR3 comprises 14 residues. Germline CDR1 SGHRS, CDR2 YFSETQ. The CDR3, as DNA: TGCGCCAGCAGTCCGGGACAGACATTAGATACGCAGTATTTT. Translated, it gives CASSPGQTLDTQYF.